Listed below are T cell receptor beta chains from one sample, sequenced in a study of response to subunit inactivated influenza vaccine. TCRdb independently ran MiXCR on the RT-PCR reads; one entry per CDR3 protein. The sample has around 250,000 distinct CDR3 sequences, 12% seen once. Here the sequenced sample was non-naive T cells sorted from PBMCs, taken less than 15 days before vaccination. These receptors were collected from a man between 50 and 59 years old who received an inactivated influenza vaccine. Both conserved end residues are part of each CDR3. D genes are given only for firm matches. The size entry is marked missing in some rows and otherwise reads once, few, many or a size class.

TRBD1	TRBV14	TRBJ2-4	few	CASSQDGAFGDRAKNIQYF	TGTGCCAGCAGCCAAGACGGGGCGTTTGGGGACAGAGCCAAAAACATTCAGTACTTC
NA	TRBV27	TRBJ2-4	NA	CASSLKAGATKNIQYF	TGTGCCAGCAGTTTGAAGGCAGGGGCAACCAAAAACATTCAGTACTTC
NA	TRBV9	TRBJ1-1	few	CASSLGGGFGTEAFF	TGTGCCAGCAGCCTGGGGGGCGGCTTCGGCACTGAAGCTTTCTTT
NA	TRBV3-1	TRBJ2-1	few	CASSQARLLHNEQFF	TGTGCCAGCAGCCAAGCACGTTTACTTCACAATGAGCAGTTCTTC
TRBD2	TRBV20-1	TRBJ2-7	few	CSARAPSGGSYEQYF	TGCAGTGCTAGAGCCCCTAGCGGAGGGTCCTACGAGCAGTACTTC
TRBD1	TRBV4-2	TRBJ2-2	NA	CASSQDPQGAGGELFF	TGTGCCAGCAGCCAAGATCCGCAGGGGGCCGGCGGGGAGCTGTTTTTT
NA	TRBV15	TRBJ2-7	few	CATSRADGAKNF	TGTGCCACCAGCAGAGCGGACGGAGCAAAGAACTTC
NA	TRBV21-1	TRBJ2-7	few	CASSSPGIPSYEQYF	TGTGCCAGCAGTTCCCCCGGGATCCCGTCCTACGAGCAGTACTTC
NA	TRBV28	TRBJ1-5	many	CASSLKFGWAGNQPQHF	TGTGCCAGCAGTTTAAAATTCGGGTGGGCCGGCAATCAGCCCCAGCATTTT
TRBD1	TRBV5-1	TRBJ2-2	many	CASSLVGQATGELFF	TGCGCCAGCAGCTTGGTCGGACAGGCCACCGGGGAGCTGTTTTTT
TRBD1	TRBV5-1	TRBJ1-1	few	CASSLGGQGRTEAFF	TGCGCCAGCAGCCTCGGGGGACAGGGGAGGACTGAAGCTTTCTTT
NA	TRBV12-3/TRBV12-4	TRBJ2-7	few	CASSLTGAGASPYEQYF	TGTGCCAGCAGTTTAACGGGTGCAGGGGCCTCACCCTACGAGCAGTACTTC
NA	TRBV12-3/TRBV12-4	TRBJ1-6	few	CASSSGWGDSPLHF	TGTGCCAGCAGTTCCGGCTGGGGGGATTCACCCCTCCACTTT
TRBD1	TRBV7-8	TRBJ1-4	few	CASRQGAANEKLFF	TGTGCCAGCAGGCAGGGGGCTGCTAATGAAAAACTGTTTTTT
TRBD1	TRBV5-1	TRBJ1-3	NA	CASSRGQGGGNTIYF	TGCGCCAGCAGCCGCGGACAGGGCGGTGGAAACACCATATATTTT
NA	TRBV7-9	TRBJ1-5	many	CASSLPGGFGNQPQHF	TGTGCCAGCAGCTTACCTGGGGGTTTCGGCAATCAGCCCCAGCATTTT
TRBD2	TRBV4-1	TRBJ2-3	NA	CASSHSSGGVYTDTQYF	TGCGCCAGCAGTCACTCTAGCGGGGGGGTATACACAGATACGCAGTATTTT
NA	TRBV7-2	TRBJ2-1	few	CASKQGAYNEQFF	TGTGCCAGCAAACAGGGCGCCTACAATGAGCAGTTCTTC
TRBD2	TRBV4-1	TRBJ2-1	NA	CASSPIRGLGSYNEQFF	TGCGCCAGCAGCCCTATCCGAGGACTAGGATCTTACAATGAGCAGTTCTTC
TRBD2	TRBV4-3	TRBJ2-5	NA	CASSQGFRRTSGREETQYF	TGCGCCAGCAGCCAAGGTTTCAGGAGGACTAGCGGGAGGGAAGAGACCCAGTACTTC
TRBD2	TRBV12-3/TRBV12-4	TRBJ2-1	NA	CASSRREGGEQFF	TGTGCCAGCAGCCGGCGGGAGGGTGGTGAGCAGTTCTTC
TRBD1	TRBV7-9	TRBJ2-2	NA	CASSPGTDGTGELFF	TGTGCCAGCAGCCCCGGGACAGATGGCACCGGGGAGCTGTTTTTT
TRBD2	TRBV4-2	TRBJ2-1	few	CASSQGAGGVSEQFF	TGTGCCAGCAGCCAAGGGGCGGGGGGGGTCAGTGAGCAGTTCTTC
NA	TRBV12-3/TRBV12-4	TRBJ2-3	few	CAKDTDTQYF	TGTGCCAAAGACACAGATACGCAGTATTTT
TRBD2	TRBV9	TRBJ2-1	few	CASSVDSGRATNEQFF	TGTGCCAGCAGCGTAGACAGCGGGAGGGCAACCAATGAGCAGTTCTTC
TRBD1	TRBV6-5	TRBJ2-2	few	CASSYGQGAGELFF	TGTGCCAGCAGTTACGGTCAGGGGGCCGGGGAGCTGTTTTTT